A single T cell receptor (beta chain) is shown here with its context. Its antigen is not known. This specimen belongs to a study of T cell responses to AZD1222 COVID-19 vaccine. Study-level results: The study found Spike-specific TCR breadth and depth rose after two AZD1222 doses.

Assay: immunoSEQ multiplex PCR; the TCRdb copy retains only in-frame clones and omits some. The table lists approximately 150,000 clones, more than 70% of them singletons. Germline V lookup: CDR1 MNHEY, CDR2 SVGAGI. The V and J ends lost 10 bases and 1 base respectively, with 11 bases between them. This CDR3 is 13 amino acids long. This sequence joins TRBV6-5 and TRBJ1-3; tentatively, D is TRBD1 (6 bases). The source of this sequence is an adult who received the AZD1222 COVID-19 vaccine. This specimen was peripheral blood, taken 28 days after the second AZD1222 dose. The CDR3 DNA reads as TGTGCCACTTCAGGGGTTTCTGGAAACACCATATATTTT. It codes for CATSGVSGNTIYF.